The rows below give T cell receptor beta chains drawn from one sample of a study of blood T cell repertoires in COVID-19. Using immunoSEQ multiplex PCR, the repertoire was profiled, and TCRdb retains in-frame clones only, with some absent. The data contain 90,000 or so clones, approximately 81% of them singletons. The sample taken for sequencing was peripheral blood. These receptor sequences come from a man older than 75 with active or convalescent COVID-19. The CDR3 runs from the conserved cysteine through the conserved F or W. The order of the fields is D gene, clone size, J gene, V gene, CDR3 DNA, CDR3 protein. The D gene is left open where the match is weak. Size is stated for part of the rows, as once, few or many counts, or as a class when the clone is expanded.

>TRBD2|NA|TRBJ2-3|TRBV4-3
TGCGCCAGCAGCCCCCTAGCGGGGTACTCAGATACGCAGTATTTT
CASSPLAGYSDTQYF
>NA|NA|TRBJ1-1|TRBV7-8
TGTGCCAGCAGGCCCGACAGGCTGAACACTGAAGCTTTCTTT
CASRPDRLNTEAFF
>NA|few|TRBJ2-5|TRBV4-1
TGCGCCAGCAGCCCAGGATCCCTAGCGAACCAAGAGACCCAGTACTTC
CASSPGSLANQETQYF
>NA|NA|TRBJ2-7|TRBV2
TGTGCCAGCAGTGACGGCGGGTCCTACGAGCAGTACTTC
CASSDGGSYEQYF
>NA|NA|TRBJ2-2|TRBV5-5
TGTGCCAGCAGCCTTTCTGCAGGGGACACCGGGGAGCTGTTTTTT
CASSLSAGDTGELFF
>TRBD2|NA|TRBJ2-2|TRBV7-8
TGTGCCAGCAGCTTCCGGGCCGGGACTAGCGGGGGGGCAGGGGAGCTGTTTTTT
CASSFRAGTSGGAGELFF
>TRBD2|NA|TRBJ2-7|TRBV7-2
TGTGCCAGCAGCTATAGCGGGGCCTCGGGGGAGCAGTACTTC
CASSYSGASGEQYF
>NA|NA|TRBJ2-7|TRBV6-1
TGTGCCAGCAGTGAAGTGTTAAGAGGATCGGCCAGCTCCTACGAGCAGTACTTC
CASSEVLRGSASSYEQYF
>NA|NA|TRBJ2-5|TRBV25-1
TGTGCCAGCAGTGTTCCAGGGACAACAGCACCTCAAGAGACCCAGTACTTC
CASSVPGTTAPQETQYF
>NA|NA|TRBJ2-7|TRBV6-5
TGTGCCAGCAGTTACATCGCCTACGAGCAGTACTTC
CASSYIAYEQYF
>NA|NA|TRBJ2-3|TRBV27
TGTGCCAGCCAGAGGCGTGGGGCGGGGACGCAGTATTTT
CASQRRGAGTQYF
>NA|NA|TRBJ2-1|TRBV5-6
TGTGCCAGCAGCTTGGGGTCACTCTCCTACAATGAGCAGTTCTTC
CASSLGSLSYNEQFF
>NA|NA|TRBJ2-7|TRBV3-1/TRBV3-2
TGTGCCAGCAGCGAGTACACAGGGCCTTCGTACGAGCAGTACTTC
CASSEYTGPSYEQYF
>NA|NA|TRBJ2-6|TRBV7-2
TGTGCCAGCAGCCCACGGGGGAGCTCTGGGGCCAACGTCCTGACTTTC
CASSPRGSSGANVLTF
>NA|NA|TRBJ1-5|TRBV6-5
TGTGCCAGCAGTTACTCGTGGCGGATCAATCAGCCCCAGCATTTT
CASSYSWRINQPQHF
>NA|NA|TRBJ2-2|TRBV4-1
TGCGCCAGCAGCCGGGCTCGGGGTGCGAACACCGGGGAGCTGTTTTTT
CASSRARGANTGELFF
>NA|NA|TRBJ1-1|TRBV6-2/TRBV6-3
TGTGCCAGCAGTTACCAGGGCATGAACACTGAAGCTTTCTTT
CASSYQGMNTEAFF
>TRBD1|few|TRBJ1-5|TRBV19
TGTGCCAGTAGTATCGACAGGGTTCGACAGCCCCAGCATTTT
CASSIDRVRQPQHF
>NA|few|TRBJ1-1|TRBV12-3/TRBV12-4
TGTGCCAGCAGTTTAGGTTATACTGAAGCTTTCTTT
CASSLGYTEAFF
>TRBD1|NA|TRBJ1-2|TRBV9
TGTGCCAGCAGCGTACGGGGACAGGGAACCTTC
CASSVRGQGTF
>NA|NA|TRBJ2-3|TRBV24-1
TGTGCCACCAGTGATTTGCGAACACAGGCGCAGTATTTT
CATSDLRTQAQYF
>NA|NA|TRBJ1-1|TRBV29-1
TGCAGCGTTGTGTTCGGAGTTGAAGCTTTCTTT
CSVVFGVEAFF
>TRBD2|NA|TRBJ2-7|TRBV9
TGTGCCAGCAGCGTAGACAGCGGGGCTTCTTACGAGCAGTACTTC
CASSVDSGASYEQYF
>NA|NA|TRBJ2-1|TRBV6-5
TGTGCCAGCAGCCCCTATGCGGGTAATGAGCAGTTCTTC
CASSPYAGNEQFF
>TRBD1|NA|TRBJ1-3|TRBV7-3
TGTGCCAGCAGCTCCGGGACAGGGGGAAACACCATATATTTT
CASSSGTGGNTIYF
>NA|NA|TRBJ2-7|TRBV7-2
TGTGCCAGCAGCTTAGATGCGTCTACCATCGAGCAGTACTTC
CASSLDASTIEQYF
>TRBD1|NA|TRBJ1-3|TRBV5-1
TGCGCCAGCAGCTTCCACCGGGACAGGGGGCCGGACACCATATATTTT
CASSFHRDRGPDTIYF
>TRBD1|NA|TRBJ2-5|TRBV6-6
TGTGCCAGCAGTCGATCGGGACAGTTTATTTACTTC
CASSRSGQFIYF
>TRBD1|NA|TRBJ1-2|TRBV5-8
TGTGCCAGCAGCTCCCAACAGGGGGCGCTTGGCTACACCTTC
CASSSQQGALGYTF
>NA|NA|TRBJ2-5|TRBV7-9
TGTGCCAGCAGCTTAGCGCGGGGCAGGGAAGAGACCCAGTACTTC
CASSLARGREETQYF
>NA|NA|TRBJ1-2|TRBV12-3/TRBV12-4
TGTGCCAGCAGCCTAGGGGGGGCCTCGGGCACCTTC
CASSLGGASGTF
>NA|once|TRBJ2-3|TRBV12-3/TRBV12-4
TGTGCCAGCGGGGGAGCGGGCTCAGGTACGCAGTATTTT
CASGGAGSGTQYF
>TRBD2|NA|TRBJ2-2|TRBV6-6
TGTGCCAGCAGCCTAGGACTAGCGGGGGGGACACCAACGGGCACCGGGGAGCTGTTTTTT
CASSLGLAGGTPTGTGELFF
>NA|NA|TRBJ1-1|TRBV5-1
TGCGCCAGCAGACCGACTAGGGGTTCAGAAGCTTTCTTT
CASRPTRGSEAFF
>NA|NA|TRBJ2-5|TRBV6-5
TGTGCCAGCAGTAATACAGGGAACCAAGAGACCCAGTACTTC
CASSNTGNQETQYF
>TRBD1|NA|TRBJ2-1|TRBV12-3/TRBV12-4
TGTGCCAGCAGTTGGGACAGGGGCAGTGAGCAGTTCTTC
CASSWDRGSEQFF
>TRBD1|NA|TRBJ2-7|TRBV7-9
TGTGCCAGCAGCATCGGGACAGCCTACGAGCAGTACTTC
CASSIGTAYEQYF
>NA|NA|TRBJ1-2|TRBV5-6
TGTGCCAGCAGCTTGGGGTTGGCGGGCTATGGCTACACCTTC
CASSLGLAGYGYTF
>TRBD1|NA|TRBJ1-2|TRBV7-2
TGTGCCAGCAGCTTAGCCGCCAGGGGGCTTTATGGCTACACCTTC
CASSLAARGLYGYTF
>NA|NA|TRBJ2-5|TRBV11-3
TGTGCCAGCAGCCATAGGACGAGGGAGCCACGCACCCAGTACTTC
CASSHRTREPRTQYF
>NA|NA|TRBJ2-4|TRBV3-1/TRBV3-2
TGTGCCAGCAGCCAAGCTGGGCTAGAGGGACACAACATTCAGTACTTC
CASSQAGLEGHNIQYF
>TRBD1|NA|TRBJ1-5|TRBV19
TGTGCCAGTAGTATAGTTACAGGGGGCAGGGGCAATCAGCCCCAGCATTTT
CASSIVTGGRGNQPQHF
>TRBD1|NA|TRBJ1-2|TRBV10-3
TGTGCCATCACCGAGGACAGGGAAGGCTATGGCTACACCTTC
CAITEDREGYGYTF
>TRBD1|once|TRBJ2-3|TRBV27
TGTGCCAGCAGGGGACAGGGGCTATTTTCGGATACGCAGTATTTT
CASRGQGLFSDTQYF
>TRBD1|once|TRBJ2-7|TRBV29-1
TGCAGCGTTGGTGACAGGGTATTCACCGAGCAGTACTTC
CSVGDRVFTEQYF
>NA|NA|TRBJ2-2|TRBV10-3
TGTGCCATCAGCGAGCTCTCGGGAGACACCGGGGAGCTGTTTTTT
CAISELSGDTGELFF
>NA|NA|TRBJ1-2|TRBV3-1/TRBV3-2
TGTGCCAGCAGCCAAGATCTAGTCCGTGGTGGCTACACCTTC
CASSQDLVRGGYTF
>TRBD1|NA|TRBJ1-2|TRBV5-1
TGCGCCAGCAGCTTGGCCCCCACAGGGGAATATGGCTACACCTTC
CASSLAPTGEYGYTF
>NA|NA|TRBJ1-2|TRBV2
TGTGCCAGCAGTGATCAGGGGTCCTCCGAACCCTATGGCTACACCTTC
CASSDQGSSEPYGYTF
>NA|few|TRBJ2-2|TRBV6-5
TGTGCCAGCTCGCGTAGGGAGTCCGGGGAGCTGTTTTTT
CASSRRESGELFF
>TRBD1|few|TRBJ2-7|TRBV3-1/TRBV3-2
TGTGCCAGCAGCAGGGGGACAGGGGGCTTCAACGAGCAGTACTTC
CASSRGTGGFNEQYF
>NA|NA|TRBJ2-2|TRBV15
TGTGCCACCAGCAGAGAACTAGCCGGCGGGGAGCTGTTTTTT
CATSRELAGGELFF
>TRBD2|NA|TRBJ2-7|TRBV10-2
TGCGCCACCCTCAACGGGGGGGGCCGGAACGAGCAGTACTTC
CATLNGGGRNEQYF
>TRBD1|once|TRBJ1-1|TRBV19
TGTGCCAGTAGTCCACGGACAGGGGGCAGGGGCACTGAAGCTTTCTTT
CASSPRTGGRGTEAFF
>TRBD2|NA|TRBJ2-3|TRBV19
TGTGCCAGTAGTATGGGCGGGGGGGCTTTGGATACGCAGTATTTT
CASSMGGGALDTQYF